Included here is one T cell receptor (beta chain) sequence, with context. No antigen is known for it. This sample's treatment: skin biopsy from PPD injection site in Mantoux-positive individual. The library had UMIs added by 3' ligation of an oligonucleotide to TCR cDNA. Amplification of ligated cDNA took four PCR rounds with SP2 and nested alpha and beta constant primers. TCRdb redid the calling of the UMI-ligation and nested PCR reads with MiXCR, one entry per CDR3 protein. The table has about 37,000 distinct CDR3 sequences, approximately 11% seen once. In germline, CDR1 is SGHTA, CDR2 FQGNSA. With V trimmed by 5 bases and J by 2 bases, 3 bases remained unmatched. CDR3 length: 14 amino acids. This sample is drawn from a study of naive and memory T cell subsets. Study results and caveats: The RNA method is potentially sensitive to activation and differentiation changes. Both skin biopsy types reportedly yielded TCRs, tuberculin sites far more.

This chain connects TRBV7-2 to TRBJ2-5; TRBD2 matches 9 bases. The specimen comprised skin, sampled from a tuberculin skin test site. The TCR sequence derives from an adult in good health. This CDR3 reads CASSPGLAQETQYF. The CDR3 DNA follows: TGTGCCAGCAGCCCTGGACTAGCGCAAGAGACCCAGTACTTC.